Here is one T cell receptor (beta chain) with its context. Its antigen is undetermined. The data are from a study of cytomegalovirus exposure and HLA in healthy donors. Findings and limits, study-wide: Apart from CMV serostatus, no immune exposure information was available.

This PCR relied on a set of 60 Vbeta primers and 13 Jbeta primers. Produced via immunoSEQ multiplex PCR; TCRdb's table is partial and in-frame only. The sample shows some 80,000 clones, 78% of them seen only once. Sampled while nominally healthy, donors likely had unrecorded immune exposures. The V gene's germline CDR1 is SGHVS and CDR2 FQNEAQ. Trimming stripped 5 bases from V and 7 bases from J, with 14 bases between. This CDR3 region has 13 residues. The sequenced sample was PBMCs. The sequence derives from a man between 40 and 49 years old in good health and CMV-seronegative. V gene TRBV7-8 combines with J gene TRBJ1-2; no reliable D call. The CDR3 here is CASSPGLGGGYTF. The DNA for the CDR3 is TGTGCCAGCAGCCCCGGACTGGGCGGTGGCTACACCTTC.